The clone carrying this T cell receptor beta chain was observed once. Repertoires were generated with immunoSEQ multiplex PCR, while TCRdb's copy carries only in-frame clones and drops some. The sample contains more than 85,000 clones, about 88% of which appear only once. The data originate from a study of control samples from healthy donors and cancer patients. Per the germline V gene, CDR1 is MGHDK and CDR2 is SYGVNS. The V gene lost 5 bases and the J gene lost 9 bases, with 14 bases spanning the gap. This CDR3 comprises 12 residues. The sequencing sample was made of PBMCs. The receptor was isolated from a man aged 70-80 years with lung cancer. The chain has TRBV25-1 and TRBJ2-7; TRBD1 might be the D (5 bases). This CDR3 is CASSPQGERQYF. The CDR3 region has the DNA TGTGCCAGCAGTCCCCAAGGGGAAAGGCAGTACTTC.